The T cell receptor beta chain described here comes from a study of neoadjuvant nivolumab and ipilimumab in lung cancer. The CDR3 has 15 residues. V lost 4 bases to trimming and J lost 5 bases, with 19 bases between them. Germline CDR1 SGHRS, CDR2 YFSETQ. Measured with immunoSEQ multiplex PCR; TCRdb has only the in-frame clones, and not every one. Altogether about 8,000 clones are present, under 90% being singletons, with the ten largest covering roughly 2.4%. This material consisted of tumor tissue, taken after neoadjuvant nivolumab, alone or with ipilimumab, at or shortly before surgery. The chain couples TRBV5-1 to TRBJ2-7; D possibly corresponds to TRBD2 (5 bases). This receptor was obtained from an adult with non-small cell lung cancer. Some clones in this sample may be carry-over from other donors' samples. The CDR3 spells CASSAALGLIDEQYF. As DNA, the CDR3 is TGCGCCAGCAGCGCCGCACTAGGGTTGATCGACGAGCAGTACTTC.